The 28 T cell receptor beta chains given below trace back to one sample, sequenced in a study of identifying expanded T cells in peripheral blood. Clones were sequenced by immunoSEQ multiplex PCR, and TCRdb holds only the in-frame ones, with some missing. This table holds tens of thousands of clones, around 88% found once. The sequenced material came from blood. Receptors originate from a person aged 18-69 years in good health.

The chain uses TRBV6-6 and TRBJ2-1; weak D call: TRBD2 (6 bases). V shed 5 bases and J shed 4 bases, with 12 bases lying between them. Germline-derived CDR1 and CDR2 are MNHNY and SVGAGI (reference sequence). CDR3 size: 14 residues. The CDR3 reads CASSQGGGYNEQFF. DNA of the CDR3: TGTGCCAGCAGTCAGGGAGGCGGTTACAATGAGCAGTTCTTC.

This clone showed up just a few times. The chain has TRBV6-1 and TRBJ1-6; D ambiguous. V dropped 1 base and J dropped 5 bases, with 12 bases sitting between them. Germline lookup yields CDR1 MNHNS and CDR2 SASEGT. The CDR3 consists of 16 residues. The CDR3 DNA is TGTGCCAGCAGTGAAGGGTACAGAAGTCATAATTCACCCCTCCACTTT. It yields the protein CASSEGYRSHNSPLHF.

The rearrangement joins TRBV6-5 to TRBJ1-2, with D perhaps TRBD1 (5 bases). V was cut by 3 bases and J by 7 bases, with 18 bases left in between. Per the germline V gene, CDR1 is MNHEY and CDR2 is SVGAGI. The CDR3 extends over 15 amino acids. The CDR3 sequence: CASSYFLGTPSGYTF. The CDR3 DNA follows: TGTGCCAGCAGTTATTTTTTAGGGACCCCATCTGGCTACACCTTC.

The rearrangement links TRBV6-6 to TRBJ1-6, with D uncertain. The germline CDR1 and CDR2 sequences are MNHNY and SVGAGI (reference sequence). This CDR3 has 16 amino acids. The V end was cut by 2 bases, the J end by 7 bases, with 15 bases between. The CDR3 DNA follows: TGTGCCAGCAGTTACGCCCGAAAGCCAAGGAATTCACCCCTCCACTTT. It is translated as CASSYARKPRNSPLHF.

The V and J genes are TRBV29-1 and TRBJ1-1; D ambiguous. The germline gives CDR1 SQVTM, CDR2 ANQGSEA. The CDR3 runs 9 residues. Trimming left V 5 bases short and J 7 bases short, with 5 bases between. CDR3 sequence reads: CSVSHEAFF. The CDR3 DNA reads as TGCAGCGTTTCGCATGAAGCTTTCTTT.

The chain couples TRBV1 to TRBJ2-3; TRBD2, as called in the table, went unchecked against the DNA. TRBV1 counts as a pseudogene. This CDR3 contains 21 residues. DNA for the CDR3: TGCACCAGCAGCCAAGATTCTACCGGGACTAGCGGGGGGGCATACACAGATACGCAGTATTTT. It translates to CTSSQDSTGTSGGAYTDTQYF.

The rearrangement joins TRBV11-2 to TRBJ2-1, with D perhaps matching TRBD1 (6 bases). The CDR3 contains 14 residues. Per the germline V gene, CDR1 is SGHAT and CDR2 is FQNNGV. V gave up 4 bases and J gave up 4 bases, with 11 bases separating them. In DNA form, the CDR3 reads TGTGCCAGCAGCTACCGGGACAAATACAATGAGCAGTTCTTC. Translated, it gives CASSYRDKYNEQFF. Looking up the rest from reference TRBV11-2 and TRBJ2-1 gives the full variable domain: EAGVAQSPRYKIIEKRQSVAFWCNPISGHATLYWYQQILGQGPKLLIQFQNNGVVDDSQLPKDRFSAERLKGVDSTLKIQPAKLEDSAVYLCASSYRDKYNEQFFGPGTRLTVL.

This clone has more than one count but fewer than ten. The CDR3 here is CSVEEQGAGEQYF. The CDR3 nucleotides are TGCAGCGTTGAAGAACAGGGGGCAGGCGAGCAGTACTTC. The V call is TRBV29-1, the J call TRBJ2-7; TRBD1 matches at 9 bases. V lost 0 bases, J lost 6 bases, and 3 bases stayed unmatched. This CDR3 contains 13 residues. CDR1 and CDR2 (germline): SQVTM, ANQGSEA.

The J gene is TRBJ1-2, the V gene TRBV6-5; tentative D call: TRBD1 (5 bases). The CDR3 has 15 residues. Trimming took off 5 bases at V and 2 bases at J, with 15 bases between the two ends. The germline gives CDR1 MNHEY, CDR2 SVGAGI. The CDR3 DNA reads TGTGCCAGCAGTACCTTCAGGGATAGAAACTATGGCTACACCTTC. Translation: CASSTFRDRNYGYTF.

The chain combines TRBV5-6 with TRBJ2-4; TRBD1 is a possible D gene (5 bases). Germline-derived CDR1 and CDR2 are SGHDT and YYEEEE. Trimming removed 1 base at V and 0 bases at J, with 11 bases between. The CDR3 is 16 residues long. CDR3 sequence reads: CASSLRRQIAKNIQYF. CDR3 bases: TGTGCCAGCAGCTTGCGTAGACAGATAGCCAAAAACATTCAGTACTTC.

The chain is built from TRBV2 and TRBJ1-2, with 11 nucleotides matching TRBD1. With V trimmed by 4 bases and J by 1 base, 8 bases remained unmatched. Per germline, CDR1 SNHLY and CDR2 FYNNEI. This CDR3 spans 17 amino acids. CDR3 residues: CASSATGTGGYNYGYTF. CDR3 DNA: TGTGCCAGCAGTGCTACCGGGACAGGGGGTTATAACTATGGCTACACCTTC.

This clone has only a few counts. The chain uses TRBV7-9 and TRBJ1-5; 8 bases line up with TRBD1. Germline CDR1 SEHNR, CDR2 FQNEAQ (reference sequence). With 8 bases clipped from V and 7 bases from J, the junction kept 7 bases outside the gene matches. The CDR3 consists of 13 residues. CDR3 DNA sequence: TGTGCCAGCGGAGGACAGGGTGACCAGCCCCAGCATTTT. Translation: CASGGQGDQPQHF.

V and J are TRBV5-4 and TRBJ1-2, with TRBD1 as a possible D gene (5 bases). Germline lookup yields CDR1 SGHNT and CDR2 YYREEE (reference sequence). The CDR3 consists of 12 residues. V lost 0 bases to trimming and J lost 8 bases, with 8 bases between them. This chain's CDR3 is CASSLDRRGYTF. The CDR3 coding sequence is TGTGCCAGCAGCTTGGACAGGCGGGGCTACACCTTC.

The rearrangement links TRBV11-2 to TRBJ2-5; D not resolved. The CDR3 runs to 14 residues. Trimming pared 0 bases from V and 5 bases from J, leaving 10 bases between. CDR1 is SGHAT and CDR2 is FQNNGV in the germline V gene. CDR3 in amino acids: CASSLEGLSETQYF. The CDR3 DNA sequence: TGTGCCAGCAGCTTAGAAGGATTATCGGAGACCCAGTACTTC.

The chain uses TRBV6-6 and TRBJ1-4, with unresolved D. The V end was cut by 1 base, the J end by 7 bases, with 7 bases between. Germline V CDR1 and CDR2: MNHNY, SVGAGI (reference sequence). This CDR3 has 13 residues. The CDR3 DNA reads as TGTGCCAGCAGTTACTGGCCAGCTGAAAAACTGTTTTTT. Amino acids: CASSYWPAEKLFF.

The chain employs TRBV29-1 and TRBJ2-2; the match to TRBD1 covers 8 bases. Losses at the gene ends were 7 bases for V and 7 bases for J; bases not matched to a gene: 11. This CDR3 has 14 amino acids. Germline loops: CDR1 SQVTM, CDR2 ANQGSEA. CDR3 coding DNA: TGCAGCGCCACGTCAGGGGGCTCAAGCGGGGAGCTGTTTTTT. Its protein is CSATSGGSSGELFF.

The chain has TRBV30 and TRBJ2-3; no reliable D call. The CDR3 consists of 14 residues. Trimming cost V 4 bases and J 0 bases, with 11 bases left between them. Germline V gene data show CDR1 as GTSNPN and CDR2 as SVGIG (reference sequence). CDR3 nucleotides: TGTGCCTGGACCCCGAGGCTCAGCACAGATACGCAGTATTTT. It yields the protein CAWTPRLSTDTQYF.

This chain joins TRBV18 and TRBJ1-5, with 9 bases lining up with TRBD1. V was pared by 2 bases and J by 9 bases, with 8 bases of the junction left unmatched. The CDR3 is 15 amino acids. Per the germline V gene, CDR1 is KGHSH and CDR2 is LQKENI. This CDR3 reads CASSPVRDREAPQHF. The CDR3 DNA reads as TGTGCCAGCTCACCAGTAAGGGACAGGGAGGCGCCCCAGCATTTT.

This clone has just one count. This chain joins TRBV11-2 and TRBJ2-3, with 7 nucleotides matching TRBD2. J lost 4 bases, V lost 1 base, and 5 bases had no gene match. This CDR3 has 15 amino acids. From germline, CDR1 is SGHAT and CDR2 FQNNGV. The CDR3 sequence: CASSLGHGGADTQYF. The CDR3 DNA reads TGTGCCAGCAGCTTAGGGCATGGGGGGGCAGATACGCAGTATTTT.

About this clone itself: Compared with germline, one end of the junction differs, possibly owing to a read error. This rearrangement joins TRBV4-1 to TRBJ1-5; D remains ambiguous. Germline values: CDR1 MGHRA, CDR2 YSYEKL. The length of the CDR3 is 15 residues. The CDR3 region is CAGSPGGVTNQPQHF. The CDR3 region has the DNA TGCGCCGGCAGTCCTGGTGGAGTGACCAATCAGCCCCAGCATTTT.

The CDR3 here is CASSRSVVYEQYF. The CDR3 region has the DNA TGTGCCAGCAGCCGAAGCGTAGTTTACGAGCAGTACTTC. The chain uses TRBV11-2 and TRBJ2-7; D not certain. Germline V lookup: CDR1 SGHAT, CDR2 FQNNGV. CDR3 size: 13 residues. V lost 5 bases to trimming and J lost 4 bases, with 12 bases between them. The full variable domain, rest sourced from reference TRBV11-2 and TRBJ2-7, is EAGVAQSPRYKIIEKRQSVAFWCNPISGHATLYWYQQILGQGPKLLIQFQNNGVVDDSQLPKDRFSAERLKGVDSTLKIQPAKLEDSAVYLCASSRSVVYEQYFGPGTRLTVT.

This chain uses TRBV30 with TRBJ1-5; TRBD1 matches 7 bases. Germline trimming cut 3 bases from V and 4 bases from J; bases unmatched to any gene: 3. The CDR3 contains 13 residues. Germline V CDR1 and CDR2: GTSNPN, SVGIG (reference sequence). The CDR3 is CAWSLTGNQPQHF. The CDR3, as DNA: TGTGCCTGGAGCCTGACAGGGAATCAGCCCCAGCATTTT.

V is TRBV28 and J is TRBJ2-1; D ambiguous. Trimming pared 7 bases from V and 3 bases from J, leaving 10 bases between. Germline loops: CDR1 MDHEN, CDR2 SYDVKM. The CDR3 extends over 13 amino acids. The CDR3 spells CASILTLYNEQFF. As DNA, the CDR3 is TGTGCCAGCATCCTGACTCTCTACAATGAGCAGTTCTTC.

This chain connects TRBV7-3 to TRBJ1-2; TRBD1 is a possible D gene (5 bases). The V end lost 5 bases, the J end lost 2 bases, and 12 bases lay between the germline ends. The CDR3 has 14 amino acids. Per the germline V gene, CDR1 is SGHTA and CDR2 is FQGTGA. The DNA for the CDR3 is TGTGCCAGCAGCCAGGGTGGCTTAAACTATGGCTACACCTTC. Protein product: CASSQGGLNYGYTF. Full variable domain (outside the CDR3, taken from reference TRBV7-3 and TRBJ1-2): GAGVSQTPSNKVTEKGKYVELRCDPISGHTALYWYRQSLGQGPEFLIYFQGTGAADDSGLPNDRFFAVRPEGSVSTLKIQRTERGDSAVYLCASSQGGLNYGYTFGSGTRLTVV.

The rearrangement joins TRBV6-6 to TRBJ2-7, with D possibly matching TRBD2 (5 bases). CDR1 is MNHNY, CDR2 SVGAGI, per germline (reference sequence). CDR3 length equals 13 residues. Trimming removed 0 bases at V and 5 bases at J, with 8 bases between. CDR3 nucleotides: TGTGCCAGCAGTTACTCGAAGGAGGACGAGCAGTACTTC. Protein product: CASSYSKEDEQYF.

The V gene is TRBV10-3, the J gene TRBJ2-2; 12 bases map to TRBD2. CDR3 size: 16 residues. The germline gives CDR1 ENHRY, CDR2 SYGVKD. V shed 5 bases, J shed 6 bases, and the junction held 7 bases outside the gene matches. This CDR3 is CAISLAGGRYSGELFF. The DNA of the CDR3 is TGTGCCATCAGTCTAGCGGGAGGGCGGTATTCCGGGGAGCTGTTTTTT.

This clone was seen once. The chain combines TRBV28 with TRBJ2-6; 8 bases match TRBD1. Germline CDR1 reads MDHEN; CDR2 reads SYDVKM. The J segment lost 2 bases and the V segment lost 5 bases, leaving 11 bases of the junction unmatched. The CDR3 loop spans 18 amino acids. Written as DNA, the CDR3 is TGTGCCAGCAGTCCCCGGACAGGGTATGGTACTGGGGCCAACGTCCTGACTTTC. It encodes CASSPRTGYGTGANVLTF.

The chain combines TRBV5-4 with TRBJ2-3; TRBD2 aligns across 13 bases. The CDR3 is 16 amino acids. Looked up from germline, CDR1 is SGHNT and CDR2 is YYREEE (reference sequence). The J segment lost 7 bases and the V segment lost 0 bases, leaving 5 bases of the junction unmatched. CDR3: CASSLVGLAGVNTQYF. The DNA for the CDR3 is TGTGCCAGCAGCTTGGTAGGACTAGCGGGAGTTAATACGCAGTATTTT.